These 25 T cell receptor beta chains came from one sample sequenced in a study of blood T cell repertoires in COVID-19. Libraries were prepared by immunoSEQ multiplex PCR; TCRdb keeps only in-frame clonotypes and omits some of them. The top ten hold 0.95% to 1.1% of the sample, which has about 370,000 clones, over 75% seen once. The sequencing sample was made of PBMCs or T cells enriched from blood (not recorded which). Source of these receptors: a young man who had recovered from COVID-19.

This clone was observed a single time. The chain couples TRBV19 to TRBJ1-6; maybe TRBD1 (6 bases). V was shortened by 7 bases and J by 5 bases, with 12 bases between the two germline ends. This CDR3 region has 14 residues. Germline V CDR1 and CDR2: LNHDA, SQIVND (reference sequence). The CDR3 protein is CASNQGHNNSPLHF. Written as DNA, the CDR3 is TGTGCCAGTAACCAGGGACATAATAATTCACCCCTCCACTTT.

The CDR3 DNA reads TGCGCCAGCTCAGACAGGGCTGGGGCCAACGTCCTGACTTTC. Translated, it gives CASSDRAGANVLTF. V gene TRBV5-1 combines with J gene TRBJ2-6, with 7 bases lining up with TRBD1. The CDR3 runs 14 residues. The junction had 3 bases not matched to a gene; V was cut back by 7 bases and J by 2 bases. From germline, CDR1 is SGHRS and CDR2 YFSETQ.

The chain recombines TRBV10-3 with TRBJ1-1; TRBD1 matches 8 bases. V was clipped by 11 bases and J by 0 bases; unmatched bases: 8. CDR3 length equals 14 residues. CDR1 is ENHRY, CDR2 SYGVKD, per germline. The CDR3 DNA reads as TGTGCCCCCAAAGGACAGGGCATGAACACTGAAGCTTTCTTT. Its translation: CAPKGQGMNTEAFF.

The chain employs TRBV24-1 and TRBJ2-2, with no clear D. Trimming stripped 2 bases from V and 3 bases from J, with 3 bases between. CDR1 is KGHDR and CDR2 is SFDVKD in the germline V gene. This CDR3 contains 13 residues. Here the CDR3 reads CATSDYYTGELFF. CDR3 DNA: TGTGCCACCAGTGATTACTACACCGGGGAGCTGTTTTTT.

The J gene is TRBJ1-1, the V gene TRBV18; D may be TRBD1 (6 bases). Germline values: CDR1 KGHSH, CDR2 LQKENI. The CDR3 consists of 12 residues. V was trimmed by 3 bases and J by 7 bases, leaving 9 bases between them. The CDR3 nucleotides read TGTGCCAGCTCACCTAGGACAGATGAAGCTTTCTTT. Encoded protein: CASSPRTDEAFF. The variable domain in full, completed from reference TRBV18 and TRBJ1-1, reads NAGVMQNPRHLVRRRGQEARLRCSPMKGHSHVYWYRQLPEEGLKFMVYLQKENIIDESGMPKERFSAEFPKEGPSILRIQQVVRGDSAAYFCASSPRTDEAFFGQGTRLTVV.

This clone appeared a single time. The chain joins TRBV7-7 to TRBJ2-3, with 10 bases that match TRBD2. CDR3 length: 19 residues. The V segment lost 4 bases and the J segment 2 bases; nucleotides outside the gene matches: 15. The germline CDR1 and CDR2 sequences are SSHAT and FNYEAQ (reference sequence). The CDR3 coding sequence is TGTGCCAGCAGCTCGCGGCCCCTAAGCGGGGGGGGAGACACAGATACGCAGTATTTT. It encodes CASSSRPLSGGGDTDTQYF.

This chain uses TRBV7-2 with TRBJ2-3; no definite D call. CDR1 SGHTA and CDR2 FQGNSA come from the germline V gene. The V gene lost 4 bases and the J gene lost 0 bases, with 14 bases spanning the gap. The CDR3 runs 16 residues. This CDR3 is CASSSETLPSTDTQYF. For the CDR3, the DNA is TGTGCCAGCAGCTCCGAGACATTGCCTAGCACAGATACGCAGTATTTT.

Comments on this clone: Other DNA variants within this sample encode the same CDR3. The chain links TRBV6-5 to TRBJ1-1; D gene uncertain. The germline V gene encodes CDR1 MNHEY and CDR2 SVGAGI. The CDR3 loop spans 13 amino acids. Between the trimmed V and J ends, which lost 6 bases and 4 bases, there was a span of 12 bases. This CDR3 reads CASSYPGGTEAFF. CDR3 DNA sequence: TGTGCCAGCAGCTACCCGGGTGGCACTGAAGCTTTCTTT.

J is TRBJ1-1 and V is TRBV10-3; D might be TRBD1 (5 bases). The length of the CDR3 is 15 residues. Between the trimmed V and J ends, which lost 0 bases and 1 base, there was a span of 9 bases. Germline V gives CDR1 ENHRY, CDR2 SYGVKD. CDR3 protein: CAISESLGQNTEAFF. Written as DNA, the CDR3 is TGTGCCATCAGTGAGTCTCTCGGACAGAACACTGAAGCTTTCTTT.

The chain links TRBV5-6 to TRBJ1-4; 8 nucleotides agree with TRBD1. CDR3 size: 15 residues. CDR1 and CDR2 from the germline V gene are SGHDT and YYEEEE. Trimming at V came to 4 bases and at J to 3 bases, leaving 5 bases not matched to a gene. The CDR3 loop is CASSRPGQANEKLFF. DNA for the CDR3: TGTGCCAGCAGCAGGCCGGGACAGGCTAATGAAAAACTGTTTTTT.

The chain employs TRBV5-6 and TRBJ1-4; TRBD1 matches 7 bases. Germline-derived CDR1 and CDR2 are SGHDT and YYEEEE. V trimming: 4 bases; J trimming: 10 bases; junction bases outside the gene matches: 16. The CDR3 runs 16 residues. The CDR3 loop is CASSPREGGEWGKLFF. For the CDR3, the DNA is TGTGCCAGCAGCCCTCGGGAAGGGGGCGAGTGGGGAAAACTGTTTTTT.

The chain combines TRBV4-1 with TRBJ1-6; D is perhaps TRBD1 (6 bases). V was cut by 2 bases and J by 10 bases, with 21 bases left in between. CDR1 and CDR2 (germline): MGHRA, YSYEKL. This CDR3 region has 17 residues. CDR3 amino acids: CASSQSKGWDKDSPLHF. As DNA, the CDR3 is TGCGCCAGCAGCCAAAGTAAGGGATGGGACAAGGACTCACCCCTCCACTTT.

The V call is TRBV7-3, the J call TRBJ2-7; 9 bases align to TRBD1. CDR3 length: 15 amino acids. V shed 5 bases, J shed 3 bases, and the junction held 8 bases outside the gene matches. CDR1 SGHTA and CDR2 FQGTGA come from the germline V gene. The CDR3 DNA reads TGTGCCAGCAGCCCCGGGACAGGGACCTTCTACGAGCAGTACTTC. Translating gives CASSPGTGTFYEQYF.

The chain links TRBV11-2 to TRBJ2-2, with 9 bases aligning to TRBD2. Germline values: CDR1 SGHAT, CDR2 FQNNGV. Losses at the gene ends were 2 bases for V and 7 bases for J; bases not matched to a gene: 8. The CDR3 is 16 residues long. CDR3 residues: CASSLLISGSYGELFF. CDR3 sequence (DNA): TGTGCCAGCAGCTTACTTATTAGCGGGAGTTACGGGGAGCTGTTTTTT.

The V call is TRBV28, the J call TRBJ1-5, with D perhaps matching TRBD1 (6 bases). The germline V gene has CDR1 MDHEN and CDR2 SYDVKM. V was cut by 10 bases and J by 7 bases, with 14 bases left in between. There are 12 residues in the CDR3. The CDR3 nucleotides are TGTGCCATAGCAGGGGTCGAACAGCCCCAGCATTTT. Amino acid sequence: CAIAGVEQPQHF. Supplemented by reference TRBV28 and TRBJ1-5, the full variable domain reads DVKVTQSSRYLVKRTGEKVFLECVQDMDHENMFWYRQDPGLGLRLIYFSYDVKMKEKGDIPEGYSVSREKKERFSLILESASTNQTSMYLCAIAGVEQPQHFGDGTRLSIL.

This chain links TRBV7-9 with TRBJ2-1; D gene uncertain. Trimming removed 5 bases from V and 4 bases from J, with 12 bases in between. Looked up from germline, CDR1 is SEHNR and CDR2 is FQNEAQ (reference sequence). The CDR3 spans 14 residues. Written as DNA, the CDR3 is TGTGCCAGCAGCATATCTGTCGGGTACAATGAGCAGTTCTTC. Amino acid sequence: CASSISVGYNEQFF.

The chain has TRBV7-9 and TRBJ1-5; the D gene is possibly TRBD1 (5 bases). The CDR3 extends over 16 amino acids. Germline loops: CDR1 SEHNR, CDR2 FQNEAQ (reference sequence). Trimming cost V 0 bases and J 6 bases, with 15 bases left between them. CDR3 sequence: CASSLARTSVTQPQHF. The CDR3, as DNA: TGTGCCAGCAGCTTAGCGAGGACATCGGTAACTCAGCCCCAGCATTTT. The full variable domain, completed using reference TRBV7-9 and TRBJ1-5, is DTGVSQNPRHKITKRGQNVTFRCDPISEHNRLYWYRQTLGQGPEFLTYFQNEAQLEKSRLLSDRFSAERPKGSFSTLEIQRTEQGDSAMYLCASSLARTSVTQPQHFGDGTRLSIL.

The chain joins TRBV7-2 to TRBJ2-2; perhaps TRBD1 as D (6 bases). V shed 5 bases and J shed 2 bases, with 9 bases lying between them. This CDR3 contains 14 residues. CDR1 is SGHTA, CDR2 FQGNSA, per germline. The CDR3 sequence: CASSRDTNTGELFF. The CDR3 bases are TGTGCCAGCAGCCGGGACACCAACACCGGGGAGCTGTTTTTT.

V and J are TRBV5-1 and TRBJ1-2, with 8 bases lining up with TRBD1. The ends lost 4 bases at V and 6 bases at J; junction bases unmatched: 2. The CDR3 loop spans 12 amino acids. In germline, CDR1 is SGHRS, CDR2 YFSETQ. The CDR3 reads CASSTQGDGYTF. The CDR3 DNA is TGCGCCAGCAGCACACAGGGGGATGGCTACACCTTC. The full variable domain, completed using reference TRBV5-1 and TRBJ1-2, is KAGVTQTPRYLIKTRGQQVTLSCSPISGHRSVSWYQQTPGQGLQFLFEYFSETQRNKGNFPGRFSGRQFSNSRSEMNVSTLELGDSALYLCASSTQGDGYTFGSGTRLTVV.

This chain connects TRBV11-2 to TRBJ1-2, with TRBD1 as a possible D gene (5 bases). With 1 base removed from V and 4 bases from J, the gap between germline ends came to 10 bases. The CDR3 covers 14 residues. The germline V gene has CDR1 SGHAT and CDR2 FQNNGV. Here the CDR3 reads CASSLGQTSYGYTF. The DNA for the CDR3 is TGTGCCAGCAGCTTAGGACAGACTTCCTATGGCTACACCTTC.

The J gene is TRBJ1-1, the V gene TRBV7-6; tentatively, D is TRBD1 (5 bases). V lost 1 base and J lost 6, with 30 bases in between. Germline values: CDR1 SGHVS, CDR2 FNYEAQ. The CDR3 loop spans 20 amino acids. The CDR3 region is CASSLETGGGVVQRGAEAFF. As DNA, the CDR3 is TGTGCCAGCAGCTTAGAAACCGGGGGAGGGGTAGTTCAGCGAGGGGCTGAAGCTTTCTTT.

The chain is built from TRBV28 and TRBJ1-1, with 7 positions matching TRBD1. The CDR3 is 16 residues long. The V and J ends lost 3 bases and 0 bases, in that order; junction bases with no gene match: 7. The germline gives CDR1 MDHEN, CDR2 SYDVKM. DNA of the CDR3: TGTGCCAGCAGTTTCGGACAGGCAACCTTGAACACTGAAGCTTTCTTT. This encodes CASSFGQATLNTEAFF.

This rearrangement joins TRBV5-1 to TRBJ2-2; D not certain. CDR1 and CDR2 from the germline V gene are SGHRS and YFSETQ. V was trimmed by 0 bases and J by 0 bases, leaving 6 bases between them. The CDR3 runs 15 residues. The CDR3 nucleotides are TGCGCCAGCAGCTTGGATGCAGCGAACACCGGGGAGCTGTTTTTT. Translating it yields CASSLDAANTGELFF. The complete variable domain, with remaining parts taken from reference TRBV5-1 and TRBJ2-2, reads KAGVTQTPRYLIKTRGQQVTLSCSPISGHRSVSWYQQTPGQGLQFLFEYFSETQRNKGNFPGRFSGRQFSNSRSEMNVSTLELGDSALYLCASSLDAANTGELFFGEGSRLTVL.

V and J are TRBV25-1 and TRBJ2-7; D might be TRBD1 (5 bases). V lost 5 bases to trimming and J lost 8 bases, with 13 bases between them. Germline loops: CDR1 MGHDK, CDR2 SYGVNS. CDR3 length: 12 residues. DNA for the CDR3: TGTGCCAGCAGTAATACAGGTTGGCAGCAGTACTTC. This encodes CASSNTGWQQYF.

CDR3 residues: CASSFNRPGLAGERVSYEQYF. The DNA of the CDR3 is TGTGCCAGCAGTTTCAACAGACCGGGACTAGCGGGAGAAAGGGTCTCCTACGAGCAGTACTTC. The chain combines TRBV6-2 or TRBV6-3 with TRBJ2-7; 14 nucleotides match TRBD2. CDR1 and CDR2 (germline): MNHEY, SVGEGT. The V and J ends lost 4 bases and 0 bases, in that order; junction bases with no gene match: 17. This CDR3 is 21 amino acids long.